The rows below give T cell receptor beta chains drawn from one sample of a study of neurological immune-mediated disorders. TCRdb re-called the 5' RACE reads through MiXCR, storing one row per CDR3 protein. This sample has approximately 100,000 distinct CDR3 sequences; 3.5% to 4% occur once, and the top ten carry under 6.5%. Sequencing input: PBMCs. The receptors stem from a woman under 30 with multiple sclerosis. Each CDR3 is given with its conserved first and last residue. D genes are given only for firm matches. Not all rows give a size; the values are once, few, many and, for expanded clones, a class.

CDR3 length	clone size	D gene	V gene	J gene	CDR3 protein	CDR3 DNA
13	many	.	TRBV20-1	TRBJ2-3	CSATRELTDTQYF	TGCAGTGCTACCCGGGAACTCACAGATACGCAGTATTTT
15	many	TRBD1	TRBV3-1	TRBJ2-1	CASSPRGQGHNEQFF	TGTGCCAGCAGCCCACGTGGACAGGGACACAATGAGCAGTTCTTC
14	many	.	TRBV5-1	TRBJ2-1	CASHQGGLYNEQFF	TGCGCCAGCCACCAGGGCGGCCTGTACAATGAGCAGTTCTTC
14	.	.	TRBV5-5	TRBJ2-7	CASSWSQLSYEQYF	TGTGCCAGCAGCTGGAGCCAGTTAAGTTACGAGCAGTACTTC
15	many	.	TRBV10-3	TRBJ2-7	CALQEGRGEGYEQYF	TGTGCCCTACAAGAGGGGCGAGGAGAGGGCTACGAGCAGTACTTC
16	many	TRBD1	TRBV30	TRBJ1-2	CAWSVPTGQGASGYTF	TGTGCCTGGAGTGTCCCGACGGGACAGGGGGCCTCTGGCTACACCTTC
16	many	.	TRBV28	TRBJ2-5	CASSLWGRTKQETQYF	TGTGCCAGCAGTTTATGGGGACGGACAAAACAAGAGACCCAGTACTTC
14	many	.	TRBV6-5	TRBJ2-1	CASSYSASSNEQFF	TGTGCCAGCAGTTACTCGGCAAGCAGCAATGAGCAGTTCTTC
15	many	TRBD1	TRBV30	TRBJ2-7	CAWSWSGTDSYEQYF	TGTGCCTGGAGTTGGTCTGGGACAGACTCCTACGAGCAGTACTTC
12	many	.	TRBV2	TRBJ1-2	CASRWTVYGYTF	TGTGCCAGCAGGTGGACAGTCTATGGCTACACCTTC
16	many	TRBD1	TRBV7-9	TRBJ2-5	CASSFGGQGGMETQYF	TGTGCCAGCAGCTTCGGGGGACAGGGGGGCATGGAGACCCAGTACTTC
14	many	TRBD1	TRBV28	TRBJ1-5	CASSLDREYQPQHF	TGTGCCAGCAGCTTGGACAGGGAATATCAGCCCCAGCATTTT
15	many	TRBD2	TRBV5-1	TRBJ2-1	CASSLGLAGDNEQFF	TGCGCCAGCAGCTTGGGACTAGCGGGGGACAATGAGCAGTTCTTC
14	many	.	TRBV7-9	TRBJ2-1	CASSLSGEKNEQFF	TGTGCCAGCAGCTTATCGGGGGAGAAGAATGAGCAGTTCTTC
12	many	.	TRBV20-1	TRBJ2-7	CSADHNRDEQYF	TGCAGCGCGGACCATAACCGGGACGAGCAGTACTTC
16	many	.	TRBV5-6	TRBJ1-5	CASSLGTGLSNQPQHF	TGTGCCAGCAGCTTGGGAACGGGCCTTAGCAATCAGCCCCAGCATTTT
12	.	.	TRBV30	TRBJ2-5	CAWTGGGGTQYF	TGTGCCTGGACTGGGGGCGGGGGGACCCAGTACTTC
15	many	.	TRBV9	TRBJ1-1	CASSVRKKGDTEAFF	TGTGCCAGCAGCGTAAGGAAAAAGGGTGACACTGAAGCTTTCTTT
13	many	TRBD1	TRBV29-1	TRBJ2-1	CSVPGQGASEQFF	TGCAGCGTGCCGGGACAGGGGGCTAGTGAGCAGTTCTTC
16	.	.	TRBV4-2	TRBJ2-3	CASSQDLIGSADTQYF	TGTGCCAGCAGCCAAGATCTGATCGGGAGCGCAGATACGCAGTATTTT
13	few	.	TRBV7-2	TRBJ2-1	CASSLDMAAEQFF	TGTGCCAGCAGCTTAGATATGGCAGCCGAGCAGTTCTTC
16	many	.	TRBV6-8	TRBJ2-1	CASSWTGGYLYNEQFF	TGTGCCAGCAGTTGGACGGGGGGCTATCTATACAATGAGCAGTTCTTC
14	many	TRBD1	TRBV7-7	TRBJ2-1	CASSLGQNYNEQFF	TGTGCTAGCAGCTTGGGACAGAACTACAATGAGCAGTTCTTC
16	many	TRBD1	TRBV4-1	TRBJ1-2	CASGRDRGSLRDGYTF	TGCGCCAGCGGACGAGACAGGGGGTCGCTGAGGGATGGCTACACCTTC
16	many	TRBD1	TRBV5-1	TRBJ2-3	CASRSLLIQGPDTQYF	TGCGCCAGCAGGTCCCTACTAATACAGGGGCCAGATACGCAGTATTTT
15	many	.	TRBV19	TRBJ2-7	CASREEQGPTYEQYF	TGTGCCAGTAGGGAAGAACAGGGTCCTACCTACGAGCAGTACTTC
17	many	.	TRBV7-2	TRBJ2-7	CASSLNPTGQGNYEQYF	TGTGCCAGCAGCTTAAATCCCACCGGGCAGGGAAACTACGAGCAGTACTTC
14	many	.	TRBV20-1	TRBJ2-1	CSAQGPKAYNEQFF	TGCAGTGCCCAGGGACCGAAGGCCTACAATGAGCAGTTCTTC
15	many	TRBD2	TRBV14	TRBJ2-7	CASSHSSGGIYEQYF	TGTGCCAGCAGCCACTCTAGCGGGGGGATATACGAGCAGTACTTC